This entry lists 10 T cell receptor beta chains sequenced from one sample in a study of T-cell reconstitution after alpha-beta-depleted transplantation in children. Construction of the TCRbeta library involved unique molecular identifiers. Using its own MiXCR run on the PCR reads, TCRdb lists one record per CDR3 protein. The top ten clones hold less than 60% of a sample with around 4,200 distinct CDR3 sequences, roughly 21% of them seen once. Sequencing was performed on PBMCs, mostly from graft donor cells, taken 180 days after TCRalphabeta/CD19-depleted stem cell transplant. The receptors come from a male patient between 2 and 15 years old who had a stem cell transplant for acute lymphoblastic leukemia, so the T cells may come from the graft donor.

This clonotype is medium-sized. The rearrangement links TRBV5-1 to TRBJ1-1; possible D gene TRBD1, 5 bases. CDR3 length equals 14 residues. Deletions cut 4 bases from V and 5 bases from J, with 15 bases between. The germline CDR1 and CDR2 sequences are SGHRS and YFSETQ. CDR3 bases: TGCGCCAGCAGCCCCGCAGGGTTTAGGACTGAAGCTTTCTTT. It specifies CASSPAGFRTEAFF.

This clonotype is medium-sized within its sample. In DNA, the CDR3 is TGTGCCACCAGTGATCCTGTGGGACGTCTTGATACGCAGTATTTT. Translated: CATSDPVGRLDTQYF. The rearrangement uses TRBV24-1 and TRBJ2-3; either TRBD1 or TRBD2 may fit D (5 bases each). Germline CDR1 and CDR2: KGHDR and SFDVKD. Between the trimmed V and J ends, which lost 3 bases and 6 bases, there was a span of 15 bases. CDR3 length equals 15 residues.

In its sample, this clonotype ranks as medium-sized. CDR3 bases: TGTGCCAGCAGCCCCGGGACAGGGGGTGGAATCCCTGAAGCTTTCTTT. This sequence encodes CASSPGTGGGIPEAFF. The rearrangement links TRBV7-9 to TRBJ1-1; 11 bases map to TRBD1. From germline, CDR1 is SEHNR and CDR2 FQNEAQ (reference sequence). The CDR3 extends over 16 amino acids. V shed 5 bases, J shed 6 bases, and the junction held 11 bases outside the gene matches.

This clonotype was seen ten or more times. The rearrangement joins TRBV6-1 to TRBJ2-1; 8 bases align to TRBD1. J was trimmed by 0 bases and V by 6 bases; bases with no gene match: 4. The CDR3 extends over 15 amino acids. Germline V gives CDR1 MNHNS, CDR2 SASEGT. The CDR3 sequence: CASRGDRGSYNEQFF. CDR3 nucleotide sequence: TGTGCCAGCAGGGGCGACAGGGGCTCCTACAATGAGCAGTTCTTC.

About this clonotype: Sequence at one end of the junction differs from germline and may be a read error. The rearrangement joins TRBV15 to TRBJ2-7; 7 bases line up with TRBD2. Germline V gives CDR1 LNHNV, CDR2 YYDKDF (reference sequence). There are 14 residues in the CDR3. The CDR3 coding sequence is TGTGCCATCAGCAGAGAGATGGGAGGGCACGAGCAGTACTTT. Translation gives CAISREMGGHEQYF. Looking up the rest from reference TRBV15 and TRBJ2-7 gives the full variable domain: DAMVIQNPRYQVTQFGKPVTLSCSQTLNHNVMYWYQQKSSQAPKLLFHYYDKDFNNEADTPDNFQSRRPNTSFCFLDIRSPGLGDTAMYLCAISREMGGHEQYFGPGTRLTVT.

This clonotype has ten or more counts. The chain has TRBV6-9 and TRBJ1-1; 8 nucleotides align to TRBD1. The CDR3 totals 17 residues. The V gene's germline CDR1 is MNHGY and CDR2 SVAAGI. With V trimmed by 2 bases and J by 8 bases, 16 bases remained unmatched. This chain's CDR3 is CASSYLGQGLGSKEAFF. The CDR3, as DNA: TGTGCCAGCAGTTATCTAGGACAGGGTCTGGGGAGCAAGGAAGCTTTCTTT.

This clonotype was observed many times. V usage is TRBV7-6 and J usage is TRBJ2-3; TRBD2 aligns across 10 bases. This CDR3 region has 18 residues. Germline V CDR1 and CDR2: SGHVS, FNYEAQ. V shed 0 bases and J 3 bases; nucleotides not matched to a gene: 9. The CDR3 DNA follows: TGTGCCAGCAGCTTAGCGGGAGGTAGCGGGAGGATGACAGATACGCAGTATTTT. Encoded protein: CASSLAGGSGRMTDTQYF.

With respect to this clonotype: This may stem from a read error, because a much larger clone lies one nucleotide away. V gene TRBV5-4 combines with J gene TRBJ2-5, with 7 bases aligning to TRBD2. Germline CDR1 reads SGHNT; CDR2 reads YYREEE (reference sequence). The CDR3 totals 11 residues. The CDR3, as DNA: TGTGCCGGCAGCGACGGGGGGATCCAGTACTTC. Translating gives CAGSDGGIQYF.

This clonotype was seen many times. The chain uses TRBV7-9 and TRBJ2-5, with TRBD2 identical over 9 bases. The CDR3 loop spans 14 amino acids. Germline V CDR1 and CDR2: SEHNR, FQNEAQ (reference sequence). The junction had 6 bases not matched to a gene; V was cut back by 5 bases and J by 5 bases. The CDR3 protein is CASSISGSGETQYF. The CDR3 bases are TGTGCCAGCAGCATTAGCGGGAGTGGGGAGACCCAGTACTTC.

In the case of this clonotype: At one end the junction does not follow the germline gene, possibly because of a read error. The rearrangement joins TRBV7-9 to TRBJ2-3; possible D gene TRBD1, 5 bases. The length of the CDR3 is 16 residues. Germline V gene sequence: CDR1 SEHNR, CDR2 FQNEAQ (reference sequence). The CDR3 is CAGSSRGGQLTDTQYF. CDR3 bases: TGTGCCGGCAGCTCCCGAGGTGGCCAATTGACAGATACTCAGTATTTT.